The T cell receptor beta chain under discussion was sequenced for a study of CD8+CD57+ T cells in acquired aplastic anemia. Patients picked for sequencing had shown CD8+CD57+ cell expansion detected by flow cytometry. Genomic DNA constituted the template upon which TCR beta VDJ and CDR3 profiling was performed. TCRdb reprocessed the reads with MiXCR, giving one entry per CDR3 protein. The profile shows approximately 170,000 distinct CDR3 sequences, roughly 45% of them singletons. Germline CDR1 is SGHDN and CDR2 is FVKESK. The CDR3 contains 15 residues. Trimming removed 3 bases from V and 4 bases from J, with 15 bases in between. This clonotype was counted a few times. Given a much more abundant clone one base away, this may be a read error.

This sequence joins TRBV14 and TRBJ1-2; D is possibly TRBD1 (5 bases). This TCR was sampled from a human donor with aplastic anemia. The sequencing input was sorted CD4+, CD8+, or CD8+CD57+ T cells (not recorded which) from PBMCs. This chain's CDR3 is CASSHSSGAVYGYTF. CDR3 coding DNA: TGTGCCAGCAGCCACTCCTCCGGGGCAGTCTATGGCTACACCTTC.